The entry that follows covers one T cell receptor (beta chain) sequence. Its cognate antigen is unknown. The CDR3 runs to 14 residues. Germline V CDR1 and CDR2: LNHDA, SQIVND (reference sequence). Trimming left V 2 bases short and J 7 bases short, with 12 bases between. The source of the sample is a study of identical twins. Each donor (without exception) was a healthy Caucasian. TCRdb itself ran the 5' RACE reads through MiXCR, one entry per CDR3 protein. Of 570,000 or so distinct CDR3 sequences in the sample, more than 9% were seen once. Notes on the study in general: Cross-sectional statistics, not tracking of the same donors, supported the conclusions. Where beta out-of-frame sequences were concerned, excess twin sharing was weaker. A lower insertion count was a feature of abundant cord blood beta clonotypes, with no such feature in memory repertoires.

This same sample was also part of a study on yellow fever vaccine responses in identical twins.

Material for sequencing was PBMCs. This sequence was found in a young woman in good health. The chain is built from TRBV19 and TRBJ1-5; a possible D gene is TRBD1 (5 bases). CDR3 nucleotide sequence: TGTGCCAGTAGTATATATACAGGAGGGCAGCCCCAGCATTTT. Its translation: CASSIYTGGQPQHF.